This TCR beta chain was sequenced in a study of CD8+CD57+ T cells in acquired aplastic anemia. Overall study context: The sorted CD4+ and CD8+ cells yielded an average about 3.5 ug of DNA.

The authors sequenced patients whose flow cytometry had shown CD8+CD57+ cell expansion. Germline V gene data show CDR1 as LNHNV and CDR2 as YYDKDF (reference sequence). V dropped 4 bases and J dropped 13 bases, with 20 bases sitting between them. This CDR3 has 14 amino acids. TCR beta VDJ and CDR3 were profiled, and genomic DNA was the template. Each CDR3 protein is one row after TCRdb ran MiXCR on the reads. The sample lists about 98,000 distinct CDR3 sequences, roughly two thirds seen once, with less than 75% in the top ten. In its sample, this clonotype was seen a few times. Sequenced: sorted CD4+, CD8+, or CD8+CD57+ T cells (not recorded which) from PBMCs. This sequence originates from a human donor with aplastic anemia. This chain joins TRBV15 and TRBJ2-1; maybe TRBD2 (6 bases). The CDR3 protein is CATSNHPKGLNQFF. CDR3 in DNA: TGTGCCACCAGCAACCACCCAAAGGGACTCAATCAGTTCTTC.